These T cell receptor beta chains were read from a single sample in a study of Graves' ophthalmopathy and Graves' hyperthyroidism. TCRdb called the multiplex PCR reads again in MiXCR, with one record for every CDR3 protein. The sample consists of roughly 610,000 distinct CDR3 sequences, around a fifth of them appearing once. The material sequenced was peripheral blood. The receptor set was obtained from a woman between 18 and 29 years old with stable Graves' hyperthyroidism. Some clones in this sample may be carry-over from other donors' samples. The CDR3 runs from the conserved cysteine through the conserved F or W.

J | V | CDR3
TRBJ2-7 | TRBV11-2 | CASSFTAGLAEVYEQYF
TRBJ1-1 | TRBV19 | CASSKARGTEAFF
TRBJ1-5 | TRBV6-2/TRBV6-3 | CASRGFGANQPQHF
TRBJ2-5 | TRBV10-3 | CAISESQTYQYF
TRBJ2-6 | TRBV12-3/TRBV12-4 | CASSLARGRSSGANVLTF
TRBJ1-5 | TRBV28 | CASSLAHRVNQPQHF
TRBJ1-1 | TRBV7-9 | CASSLGLSTEAFF
TRBJ2-7 | TRBV7-8 | CASSLLGSSEQYF
TRBJ1-2 | TRBV12-3/TRBV12-4 | CASSSSRQAGYTF
TRBJ2-7 | TRBV10-3 | CAIGRGQGSYEQYF